A single sample is the source of the 19 T cell receptor beta chains below, sequenced in a study of blood T cell repertoires in COVID-19. The data were produced by immunoSEQ multiplex PCR, yet TCRdb's version contains in-frame clones alone and is incomplete. The table includes 150,000 to 200,000 clones, about 88% detected once. Sequenced input: PBMCs or T cells enriched from blood (not recorded which). The receptor set was obtained from a middle-aged woman in a cohort exposed to, infected with or recovered from COVID-19 (not recorded which).

This chain connects TRBV6-6 to TRBJ2-7, with D possibly TRBD1 on 6 matching bases. V dropped 6 bases and J dropped 2 bases, with 14 bases sitting between them. Germline V gene data show CDR1 as MNHNY and CDR2 as SVGAGI (reference sequence). This CDR3 has 14 residues. CDR3 DNA: TGTGCCAGCAGCCACGCAGGGGCCCCCTACGAGCAGTACTTC. This gives the protein CASSHAGAPYEQYF.

In DNA form, the CDR3 reads TGTGCCAGCAGTTTCAGCTACAGCTCCTACAATGAGCAGTTCTTC. Protein: CASSFSYSSYNEQFF. The V gene is TRBV27, the J gene TRBJ2-1; D gene unclear. The germline gives CDR1 MNHEY, CDR2 SMNVEV (reference sequence). This CDR3 spans 15 amino acids. The ends were cut back, 3 bases at V and 0 bases at J, with 9 bases in the middle.

The sample holds one count of this clone. V is TRBV5-1 and J is TRBJ1-1; 11 bases align to TRBD1. With 3 bases clipped from V and 4 bases from J, the junction kept 5 bases outside the gene matches. The CDR3 spans 15 residues. Germline values: CDR1 SGHRS, CDR2 YFSETQ. In DNA form, the CDR3 reads TGCGCCAGCAGCTCTACCGGGACAGGGGGCACTGAAGCTTTCTTT. Translation: CASSSTGTGGTEAFF. The whole variable domain, filled in from reference TRBV5-1 and TRBJ1-1, reads KAGVTQTPRYLIKTRGQQVTLSCSPISGHRSVSWYQQTPGQGLQFLFEYFSETQRNKGNFPGRFSGRQFSNSRSEMNVSTLELGDSALYLCASSSTGTGGTEAFFGQGTRLTVV.

The chain's CDR3 is CASSLVAGGYNEQFF. In DNA form, the CDR3 reads TGCGCCAGCAGCTTGGTAGCGGGGGGCTACAATGAGCAGTTCTTC. This rearrangement joins TRBV5-1 to TRBJ2-1, with TRBD2 matching 10 bases. Per germline, CDR1 SGHRS and CDR2 YFSETQ. Germline trimming cut 0 bases from V and 3 bases from J; bases unmatched to any gene: 0. CDR3 size: 15 residues.

The chain combines TRBV19 with TRBJ1-5; the D gene is possibly TRBD1 (6 bases). Germline V gene data show CDR1 as LNHDA and CDR2 as SQIVND (reference sequence). V was cut by 6 bases and J by 1 base, with 28 bases left in between. This CDR3 spans 20 amino acids. DNA for the CDR3: TGTGCCAGTAGCATAACCCTATGGAGGGGGGGGCTGGGGAGCAATCAGCCCCAGCATTTT. It encodes CASSITLWRGGLGSNQPQHF.

J is TRBJ1-1 and V is TRBV28; TRBD1 matches at 7 bases. The CDR3 is 17 residues long. J was trimmed by 1 base and V by 2 bases; bases with no gene match: 10. CDR1 MDHEN and CDR2 SYDVKM come from the germline V gene. The CDR3 region has the DNA TGTGCCAGCAGTTTAGACAGACTGAAGGGGGCGAACACTGAAGCTTTCTTT. The encoded protein is CASSLDRLKGANTEAFF.

V gene TRBV7-2 combines with J gene TRBJ1-1; 7 nucleotides agree with TRBD1. The CDR3 has 17 residues. Germline lookup yields CDR1 SGHTA and CDR2 FQGNSA. The V segment lost 5 bases and the J segment 2 bases; nucleotides outside the gene matches: 14. CDR3 in DNA: TGTGCCAGCAGCCCGTCCGACAGGGAAAGTGGAAACACTGAAGCTTTCTTT. Translation gives CASSPSDRESGNTEAFF.

In DNA form, the CDR3 reads TGTGCCAGCAGCTTGGGACAGGGTAACGGCTACACCTTC. Translation gives CASSLGQGNGYTF. The V gene is TRBV5-4, the J gene TRBJ1-2, with 7 bases that match TRBD1. The CDR3 is 13 residues long. Trimming took 0 bases from V and 8 from J; bases not matched to a gene: 4. Germline V CDR1 and CDR2: SGHNT, YYREEE (reference sequence).

This chain joins TRBV28 and TRBJ2-7; TRBD2 matches at 10 bases. With V trimmed by 5 bases and J by 5 bases, 9 bases remained unmatched. The germline CDR1 and CDR2 sequences are MDHEN and SYDVKM. The CDR3 consists of 15 residues. As DNA, the CDR3 is TGTGCCAGCAGTATTACTAGCGGGGTGGAAAACGAGCAGTACTTC. Protein: CASSITSGVENEQYF. Complete variable domain (other parts from reference TRBV28 and TRBJ2-7): DVKVTQSSRYLVKRTGEKVFLECVQDMDHENMFWYRQDPGLGLRLIYFSYDVKMKEKGDIPEGYSVSREKKERFSLILESASTNQTSMYLCASSITSGVENEQYFGPGTRLTVT.

This chain joins TRBV13 and TRBJ2-2; weak D call: TRBD1 (7 bases). The CDR3 covers 15 residues. V was cut by 5 bases and J by 2 bases, with 12 bases left in between. The germline V gene has CDR1 PRHDT and CDR2 FYEKMQ (reference sequence). In DNA, the CDR3 is TGTGCCAGCAGCCCAGGGGGAGGCAACACCGGGGAGCTGTTTTTT. Translation gives CASSPGGGNTGELFF. Complete variable domain (other parts from reference TRBV13 and TRBJ2-2): AAGVIQSPRHLIKEKRETATLKCYPIPRHDTVYWYQQGPGQDPQFLISFYEKMQSDKGSIPDRFSAQQFSDYHSELNMSSLELGDSALYFCASSPGGGNTGELFFGEGSRLTVL.

The gene calls are TRBV9 and TRBJ2-5; the match to TRBD2 covers 9 bases. The V gene end was trimmed by 0 bases and the J gene end by 1 base; junction bases not matched to a gene: 4. CDR1 and CDR2 (germline): SGDLS, YYNGEE. There are 16 residues in the CDR3. The CDR3 protein is CASSVGWRGGQETQYF. CDR3 sequence (DNA): TGTGCCAGCAGCGTAGGATGGCGGGGGGGCCAAGAGACCCAGTACTTC.

This chain connects TRBV4-1 to TRBJ1-4, with a tentative D call TRBD1 (5 bases). Per the germline V gene, CDR1 is MGHRA and CDR2 is YSYEKL. The CDR3 is 13 amino acids. The V end was cut by 0 bases, the J end by 8 bases, with 7 bases between. CDR3 residues: CASSQERGEKLFF. In DNA, the CDR3 is TGCGCCAGCAGCCAAGAAAGGGGCGAAAAACTGTTTTTT.

The chain uses TRBV5-5 and TRBJ1-5, with 7 bases that match TRBD1. The junction had 10 bases not matched to a gene; V was cut back by 3 bases and J by 4 bases. The CDR3 loop spans 16 amino acids. The germline V gene has CDR1 SGHKS and CDR2 YYEKEE (reference sequence). The CDR3 bases are TGTGCCAGCAGCTGGGGCCTGGGACAGCCAAATCAGCCCCAGCATTTT. This translates into CASSWGLGQPNQPQHF.

This clone was seen once. The CDR3 bases are TGCAGCGAAAGACAGGGTCTTTCACAGACCCAGTACTTC. It encodes CSERQGLSQTQYF. V and J are TRBV29-1 and TRBJ2-5, with 7 bases fitting TRBD1. Germline values: CDR1 SQVTM, CDR2 ANQGSEA. Trimming took 7 bases from V and 6 from J; bases not matched to a gene: 11. The CDR3 has 13 residues. Full variable domain (rest looked up from reference TRBV29-1 and TRBJ2-5): SAVISQKPSRDICQRGTSLTIQCQVDSQVTMMFWYRQQPGQSLTLIATANQGSEATYESGFVIDKFPISRPNLTFSTLTVSNMSPEDSSIYLCSERQGLSQTQYFGPGTRLLVL.

This clone was found a few times. V usage is TRBV28 and J usage is TRBJ1-5; D perhaps matches TRBD1 (6 bases). V was shortened by 8 bases and J by 3 bases, with 14 bases between the two germline ends. The CDR3 sequence is 14 residues long. Germline V gene sequence: CDR1 MDHEN, CDR2 SYDVKM. The CDR3 region is CASAAGVVNQPQHF. As DNA, the CDR3 is TGTGCCAGCGCTGCAGGGGTTGTCAATCAGCCCCAGCATTTT.

The chain employs TRBV5-4 and TRBJ1-1; TRBD1 matches 12 bases. Germline V lookup: CDR1 SGHNT, CDR2 YYREEE (reference sequence). The CDR3 runs 16 residues. With V trimmed by 2 bases and J by 4 bases, 6 bases remained unmatched. For the CDR3, the DNA is TGTGCCAGCAGCTTTGCGGGACAGGGGGCAACCACTGAAGCTTTCTTT. Its protein product is CASSFAGQGATTEAFF.

The chain employs TRBV7-2 and TRBJ2-4; 7 bases align to TRBD1. This CDR3 is built from 15 residues. Trimming took 2 bases from V and 6 from J; bases not matched to a gene: 7. CDR1 is SGHTA and CDR2 is FQGNSA in the germline V gene. In DNA, the CDR3 is TGTGCCAGCAGCTTAAGTCATAGGGACAGAAACATTCAGTACTTC. Protein product: CASSLSHRDRNIQYF. Using reference TRBV7-2 and TRBJ2-4 for the parts outside the CDR3, the full variable domain is GAGVSQSPSNKVTEKGKDVELRCDPISGHTALYWYRQSLGQGLEFLIYFQGNSAPDKSGLPSDRFSAERTGGSVSTLTIQRTQQEDSAVYLCASSLSHRDRNIQYFGAGTRLSVL.

The chain recombines TRBV25-1 with TRBJ1-6; unclear D gene. CDR3 length equals 13 residues. Germline CDR1 and CDR2: MGHDK and SYGVNS. The V and J ends lost 3 bases and 10 bases respectively, with 10 bases between them. The CDR3 spells CASSESKRSPLHF. In nucleotides, the CDR3 is TGTGCCAGCAGTGAGTCGAAGCGGTCACCCCTCCACTTT.

The gene calls are TRBV28 and TRBJ2-3, with TRBD2 matching 12 bases. CDR1 is MDHEN and CDR2 is SYDVKM in the germline V gene. The V segment lost 7 bases and the J segment 3 bases; nucleotides outside the gene matches: 14. The CDR3 is 18 amino acids. The CDR3 here is CASTATGLAGKFTDTQYF. The CDR3 DNA reads as TGTGCCAGCACCGCAACTGGACTAGCGGGGAAATTTACAGATACGCAGTATTTT.